The entry that follows covers one T cell receptor beta chain sequence. This record comes from a study of cytomegalovirus exposure and HLA in healthy donors. Primers included in the PCR were 60 Vbeta and 13 Jbeta primers. Assay: immunoSEQ multiplex PCR; the TCRdb copy retains only in-frame clones and omits some. The table shows about 96,000 clones, with over 70% occurring only once. Germline CDR1 reads MNHEY; CDR2 reads SMNVEV (reference sequence). This CDR3 contains 13 residues. Trimming took off 5 bases at V and 5 bases at J, with 12 bases between the two ends. The receptor's source is a man aged 45 to 65 in good health and CMV-seropositive. Material for sequencing was PBMCs. The gene calls are TRBV27 and TRBJ2-5; possible D gene TRBD1, 5 bases. For the CDR3, the DNA is TGTGCCAGCAGTCCCCAGGGTGGGGAGACCCAGTACTTC. The encoded protein is CASSPQGGETQYF.